Included here is one T cell receptor (beta chain) sequence, with context. Its specificity is unknown. It was CD45RO-negative cells, positively selected for CCR7, that made up naive CD8 cells, with terminally differentiated effector memory CD45RA+ cells excluded. Trimming cost V 3 bases and J 1 base, with 9 bases left between them. The germline gives CDR1 MNHEY, CDR2 SMNVEV (reference sequence). The CDR3 totals 14 residues. It was across several immunoSEQ plates that each subset's genomic DNA was evenly split. The protocol was immunoSEQ multiplex PCR, while the TCRdb copy is restricted to in-frame clones and leaves out a portion. The repertoire holds about 800,000 clones, with 90% to 97% as singletons. The data belong to a study of shared clonotypes between healthy human individuals. Study summary: Plates per donor: three CD4 naive, three CD4 memory, two CD8 naive, one CD8 memory. Study results and caveats: Generation of non-shared clonotypes was less probable than generation of clonotypes shared by all four donors. Depth was large, yet rarefaction showed that sorted-subset sequencing was incomplete.

This clonotype originated in a man aged 25-45 years in good health. Sequencing was done on a sample of naive CD8+ T cells sorted from blood. The chain carries TRBV27 and TRBJ1-1, with D perhaps matching TRBD1 (5 bases). The CDR3 protein is CASSFGGSNTEAFF. The CDR3 DNA is TGTGCCAGCAGTTTTGGGGGGTCGAACACTGAAGCTTTCTTT.